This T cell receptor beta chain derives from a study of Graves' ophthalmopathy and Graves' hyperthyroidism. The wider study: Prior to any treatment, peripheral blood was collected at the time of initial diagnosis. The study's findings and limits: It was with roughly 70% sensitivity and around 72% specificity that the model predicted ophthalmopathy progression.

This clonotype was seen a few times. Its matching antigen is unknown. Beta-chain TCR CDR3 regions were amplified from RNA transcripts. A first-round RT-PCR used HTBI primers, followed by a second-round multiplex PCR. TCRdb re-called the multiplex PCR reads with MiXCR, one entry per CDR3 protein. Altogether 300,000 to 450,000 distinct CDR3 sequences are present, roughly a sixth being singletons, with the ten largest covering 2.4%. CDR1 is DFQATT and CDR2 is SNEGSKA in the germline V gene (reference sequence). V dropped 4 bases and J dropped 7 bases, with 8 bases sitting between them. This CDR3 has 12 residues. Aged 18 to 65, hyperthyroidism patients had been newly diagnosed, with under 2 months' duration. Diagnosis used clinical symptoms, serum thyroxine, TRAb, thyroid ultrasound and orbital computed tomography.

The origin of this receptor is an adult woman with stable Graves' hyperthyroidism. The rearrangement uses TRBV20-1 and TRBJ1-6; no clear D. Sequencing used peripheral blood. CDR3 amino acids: CSAIDANSPLHF. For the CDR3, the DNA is TGCAGTGCTATAGACGCCAATTCACCCCTCCACTTT.